A selection of T cell receptor beta chains follows, all from one sample in a study of T cell responses to AZD1222 COVID-19 vaccine. Profiled with immunoSEQ multiplex PCR; TCRdb holds only in-frame clones, not every one. The sample has 110,000 to 150,000 clones, around 90% seen once. The sample in question was peripheral blood, obtained on day 0 of AZD1222 vaccination. These receptors all stem from an adult in good health. CDR3s leave out the opening cysteine and the closing phenylalanine or tryptophan. Clone size is shown for a subset of rows, as once, few, many or a class of expanded clone.

j_call: TRBJ2-1
clone_size: once
v_call: TRBV6-2/TRBV6-3
cdr3_aa: ASSPDNEQF

j_call: TRBJ2-3
clone_size: .
v_call: TRBV30
cdr3_aa: AWTGGGTDTQY

j_call: TRBJ2-1
clone_size: .
v_call: TRBV7-8
cdr3_aa: ASSQQEGRYNEQF

j_call: TRBJ1-2
clone_size: .
v_call: TRBV19
cdr3_aa: ASSIGQGKKS

j_call: TRBJ1-2
clone_size: .
v_call: TRBV30
cdr3_aa: AWDLWGGYT

j_call: TRBJ2-1
clone_size: .
v_call: TRBV6-2/TRBV6-3
cdr3_aa: ASSTRMMGSYNEQF

j_call: TRBJ1-3
clone_size: .
v_call: TRBV9
cdr3_aa: ASSVEGAGNTIY

j_call: TRBJ2-1
clone_size: .
v_call: TRBV18
cdr3_aa: ASSGRQGIGGEQF

j_call: TRBJ1-5
clone_size: once
v_call: TRBV6-2/TRBV6-3
cdr3_aa: ASSYSTNQPQH

j_call: TRBJ2-7
clone_size: .
v_call: TRBV2
cdr3_aa: ASRPDPLRVGEQY

j_call: TRBJ1-1
clone_size: once
v_call: TRBV19
cdr3_aa: ASSPGRADTEAF

j_call: TRBJ2-3
clone_size: once
v_call: TRBV5-1
cdr3_aa: ASSIDPGMGQSMDTQY

j_call: TRBJ2-3
clone_size: .
v_call: TRBV5-4
cdr3_aa: ASSLGGSTDTQY

j_call: TRBJ2-1
clone_size: .
v_call: TRBV27
cdr3_aa: ASSQDREQYNEQF

j_call: TRBJ2-7
clone_size: .
v_call: TRBV6-5
cdr3_aa: ASRTSGSFYEQY

j_call: TRBJ1-1
clone_size: .
v_call: TRBV7-8
cdr3_aa: ASSLYPNTEAF

j_call: TRBJ2-1
clone_size: .
v_call: TRBV10-3
cdr3_aa: AISGTSGSRYNEQF